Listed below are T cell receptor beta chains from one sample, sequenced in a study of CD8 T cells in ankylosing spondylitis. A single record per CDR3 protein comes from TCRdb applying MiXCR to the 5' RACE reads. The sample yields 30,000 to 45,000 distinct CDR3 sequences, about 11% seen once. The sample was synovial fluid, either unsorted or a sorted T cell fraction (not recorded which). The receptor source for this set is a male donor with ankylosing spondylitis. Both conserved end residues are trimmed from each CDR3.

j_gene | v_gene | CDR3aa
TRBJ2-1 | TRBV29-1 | SGGLAVYNEQF
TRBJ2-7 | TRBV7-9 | ASSSGTSREQY
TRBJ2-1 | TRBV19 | ASSRGRESNEQF
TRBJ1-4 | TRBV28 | ASRPIPSLGGKLF
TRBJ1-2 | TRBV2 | ASYEGASPNYGYT
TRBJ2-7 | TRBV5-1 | ASSLAGPYEQY
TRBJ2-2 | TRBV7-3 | ASRKTTGRPGELF
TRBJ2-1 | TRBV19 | ASSIIAGESYNEQF
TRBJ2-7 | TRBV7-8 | ASSLGLSEQY
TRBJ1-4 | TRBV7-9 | ASNPGNNEKLF
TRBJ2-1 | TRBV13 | ASSPEGVWTGRYNEQF
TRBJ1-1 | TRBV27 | ASSLEVATEAF
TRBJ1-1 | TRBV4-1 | ASSQGGGAF
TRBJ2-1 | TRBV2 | ASRGSESSYNEQF
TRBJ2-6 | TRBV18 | ASSPGAGTGSGANVLT
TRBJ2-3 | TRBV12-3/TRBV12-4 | ASTTAVWWEDTQY
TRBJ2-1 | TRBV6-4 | ASSDSMGTYNEQF
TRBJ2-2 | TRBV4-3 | ASSQGTSRSTGELFF
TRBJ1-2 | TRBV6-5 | ASSYGPPVTGYT
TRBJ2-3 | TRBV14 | ASSGRRSTDTQY
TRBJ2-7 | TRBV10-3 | AISEEVRGYEQY
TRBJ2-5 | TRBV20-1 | SASKETQY
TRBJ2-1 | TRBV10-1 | ASSESLDRVWDNEQF
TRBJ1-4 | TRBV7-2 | ASSPDRLGEKLF
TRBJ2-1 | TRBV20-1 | RGLAGGVINEQF
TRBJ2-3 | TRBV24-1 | ATSGGLGTDTQY
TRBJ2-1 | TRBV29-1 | SVPLAGGIGYNEQF
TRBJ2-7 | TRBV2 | ASRDRGIYEQY
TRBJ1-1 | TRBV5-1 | ASSLDRLNTEAF
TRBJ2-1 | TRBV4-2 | ASSQEGLAGNYNEQF
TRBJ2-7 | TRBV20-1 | SASLAGGYEQY
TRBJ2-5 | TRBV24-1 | ATSEFSWDREETQY
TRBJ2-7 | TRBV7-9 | ASSLKDFTYEQY
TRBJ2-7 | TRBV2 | ASVGGASYEQY
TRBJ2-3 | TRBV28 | ASSFLIAVSTDTQY
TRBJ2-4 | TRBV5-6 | ASSSLGAKNIQY